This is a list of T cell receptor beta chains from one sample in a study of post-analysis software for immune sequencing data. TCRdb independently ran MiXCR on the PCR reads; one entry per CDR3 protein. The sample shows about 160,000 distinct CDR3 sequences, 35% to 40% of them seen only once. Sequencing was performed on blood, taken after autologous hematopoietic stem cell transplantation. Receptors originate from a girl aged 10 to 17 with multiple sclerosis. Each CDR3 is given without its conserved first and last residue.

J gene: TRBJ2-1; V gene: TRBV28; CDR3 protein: ASRTSGGRDEQF
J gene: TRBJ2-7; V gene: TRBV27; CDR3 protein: ASSRGTSSYEQY
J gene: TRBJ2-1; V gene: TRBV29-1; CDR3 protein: SVEGAGGLYNEQF
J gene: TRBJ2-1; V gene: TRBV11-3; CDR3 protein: ASSLPPLRVEYNEQF
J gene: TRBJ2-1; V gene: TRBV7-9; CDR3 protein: ASSLLDTPLYNEQF
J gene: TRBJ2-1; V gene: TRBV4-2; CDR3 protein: ASSQVPGLAGGRGYNEQF
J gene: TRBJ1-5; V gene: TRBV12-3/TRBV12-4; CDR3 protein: ASSGGGQPQH
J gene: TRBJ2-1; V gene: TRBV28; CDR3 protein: ASRPPGYNEQF
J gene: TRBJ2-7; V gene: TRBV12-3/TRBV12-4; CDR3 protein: ASSQRTSGRGTAYEQY
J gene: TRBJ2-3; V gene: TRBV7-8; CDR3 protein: ASSFDPGTARTDTQY
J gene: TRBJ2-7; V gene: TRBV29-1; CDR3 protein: SVEVGGGSVQY
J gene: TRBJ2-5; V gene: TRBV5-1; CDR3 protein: ASYRQGSGEETQY
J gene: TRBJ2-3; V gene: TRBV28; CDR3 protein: ASSPASTADTQY
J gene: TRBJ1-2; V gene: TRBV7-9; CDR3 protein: ASSLNTGTYGYT
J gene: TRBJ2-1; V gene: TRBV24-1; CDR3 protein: ATSDTTSGRRNEQF
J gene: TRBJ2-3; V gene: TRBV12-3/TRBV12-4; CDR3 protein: ASSLATWTSGPPDTQY
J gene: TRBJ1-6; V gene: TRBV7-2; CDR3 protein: ASSLKGAGSRPH
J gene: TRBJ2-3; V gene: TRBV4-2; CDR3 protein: ASSQWLGGSSTDTQY
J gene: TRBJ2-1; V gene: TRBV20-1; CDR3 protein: SATVGPYNEQF
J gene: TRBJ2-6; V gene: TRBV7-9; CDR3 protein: ASSLGDGRDSGANVLT
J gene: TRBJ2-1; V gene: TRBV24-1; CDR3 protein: ATTSGRANEQF
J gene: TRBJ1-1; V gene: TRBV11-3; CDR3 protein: ASSFTVNTEAF
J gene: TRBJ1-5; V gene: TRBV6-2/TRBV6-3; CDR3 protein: ASSYRTGGSQPQH
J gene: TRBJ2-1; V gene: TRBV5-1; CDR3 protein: ASSYTEGNEQF
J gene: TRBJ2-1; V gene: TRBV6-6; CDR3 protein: ASSYGGTSGIGNEQF
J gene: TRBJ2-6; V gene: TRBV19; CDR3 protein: ASWDRGLSGANVLT
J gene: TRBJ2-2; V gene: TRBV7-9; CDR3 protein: ASGQGTTGELF
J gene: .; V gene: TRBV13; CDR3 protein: ASSPPGTSGKTQY
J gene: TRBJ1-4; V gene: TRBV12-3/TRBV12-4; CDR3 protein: ASTRQTGPNEKLF